This TCR beta chain originates from a study of quantifying T cell responses using KT2 cells. Study background: Reverse transcription used primers in the TCR alpha and beta constant regions. The T4 ligation step was estimated to exceed 8.5% efficiency under optimum conditions. Study findings and constraints: Counts of KT2 alpha and beta sequences rose linearly with the number of KT2 cells added.

Germline V gene data show CDR1 as DFQATT and CDR2 as SNEGSKA (reference sequence). The V and J ends lost 5 bases and 3 bases respectively, with 10 bases between them. The CDR3 covers 12 residues. Each cDNA got a UMI-containing oligo ligated at its 3' end. The first PCR ran about 4 cycles with an equimolar RC1.1 and RC1.2 beta primer mix. TCR alpha and beta chains were handled separately starting at the second PCR. TCRdb re-called the UMI-ligation and nested PCR reads through MiXCR, storing one row per CDR3 protein. The data show approximately 46,000 distinct CDR3 sequences, approximately 10% seen once. KT2, a clone with a known TCR, was spiked into unfractionated PBMC. In this sample, this clonotype turned up many times. No antigen is known for it.

The genes are TRBV20-1 and TRBJ2-5; TRBD2 might be the D (5 bases). The TCR sequence derives from a human donor. Input material: PBMCs spiked with cells of the T cell clone KT2. CDR3 protein: CSAWTSEETQYF. CDR3 coding DNA: TGCAGTGCTTGGACTTCCGAAGAGACCCAGTACTTC.